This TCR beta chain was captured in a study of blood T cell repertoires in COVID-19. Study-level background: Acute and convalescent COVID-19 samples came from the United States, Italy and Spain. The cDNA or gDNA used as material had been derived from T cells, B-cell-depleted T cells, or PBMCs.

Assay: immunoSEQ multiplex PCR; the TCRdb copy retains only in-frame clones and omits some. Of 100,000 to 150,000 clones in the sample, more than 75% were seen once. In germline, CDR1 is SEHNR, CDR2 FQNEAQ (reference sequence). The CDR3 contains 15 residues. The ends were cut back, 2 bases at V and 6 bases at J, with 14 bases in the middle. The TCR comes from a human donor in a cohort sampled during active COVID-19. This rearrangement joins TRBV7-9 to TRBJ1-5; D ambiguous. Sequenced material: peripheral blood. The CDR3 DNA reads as TGTGCCAGCAGCTTACGGGGTCCGGTTGGTCAGCCCCAGCATTTT. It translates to CASSLRGPVGQPQHF. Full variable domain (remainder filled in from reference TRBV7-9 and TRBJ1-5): DTGVSQNPRHKITKRGQNVTFRCDPISEHNRLYWYRQTLGQGPEFLTYFQNEAQLEKSRLLSDRFSAERPKGSFSTLEIQRTEQGDSAMYLCASSLRGPVGQPQHFGDGTRLSIL.